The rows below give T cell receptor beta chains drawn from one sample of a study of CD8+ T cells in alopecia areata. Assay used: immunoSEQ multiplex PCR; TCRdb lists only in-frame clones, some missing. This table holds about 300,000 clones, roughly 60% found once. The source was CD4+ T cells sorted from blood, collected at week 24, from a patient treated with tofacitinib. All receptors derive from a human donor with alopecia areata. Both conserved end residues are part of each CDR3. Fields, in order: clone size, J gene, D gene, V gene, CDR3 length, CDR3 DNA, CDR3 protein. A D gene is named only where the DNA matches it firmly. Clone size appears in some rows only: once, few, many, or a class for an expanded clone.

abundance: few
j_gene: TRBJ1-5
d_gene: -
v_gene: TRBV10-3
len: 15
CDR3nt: TGTGCCATCAGTGAGCAAACAGTTTCTGGAGAGCCCCAGCATTTT
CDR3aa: CAISEQTVSGEPQHF

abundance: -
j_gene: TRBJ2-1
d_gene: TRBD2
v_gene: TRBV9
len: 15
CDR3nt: TGTGCCAGCAGCGTCGGGACTAGCGGGTTCAATGAGCAGTTCTTC
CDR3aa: CASSVGTSGFNEQFF

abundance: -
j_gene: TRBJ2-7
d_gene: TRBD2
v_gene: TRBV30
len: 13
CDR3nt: TGTGCCTGGAGTGCCGGGGGGGTCTACGAGCAGTACTTC
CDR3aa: CAWSAGGVYEQYF

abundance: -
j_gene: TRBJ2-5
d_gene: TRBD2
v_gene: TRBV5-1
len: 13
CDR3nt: TGCGCCAGCAGCTACGGGACTAGAGAAGACCAGTACTTC
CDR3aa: CASSYGTREDQYF

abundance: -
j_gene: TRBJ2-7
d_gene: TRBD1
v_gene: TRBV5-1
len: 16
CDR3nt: TGCGCCAGCAGCTTGGCTTATCCCAGGGGGTCCTACGAGCAGTACTTC
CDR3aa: CASSLAYPRGSYEQYF

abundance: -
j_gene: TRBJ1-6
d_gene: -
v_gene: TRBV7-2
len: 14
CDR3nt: TGTGCCAGCAGCTTAGGGGACTTTAATTCACCCCTCCACTTT
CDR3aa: CASSLGDFNSPLHF

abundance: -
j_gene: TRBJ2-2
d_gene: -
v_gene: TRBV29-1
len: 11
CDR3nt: TGCAGCGTTTTAAACACCGGGGAGCTGTTTTTT
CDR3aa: CSVLNTGELFF

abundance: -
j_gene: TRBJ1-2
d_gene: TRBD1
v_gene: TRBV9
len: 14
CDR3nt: TGTGCCAGCAGCCCAGGGACAGGGGGCAGAGGCTACACCTTC
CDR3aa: CASSPGTGGRGYTF

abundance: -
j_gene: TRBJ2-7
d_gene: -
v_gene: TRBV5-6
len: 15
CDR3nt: TGTGCCAGCAGCTTGAGCCAGGCGGGCTCCTACGAGCAGTACTTC
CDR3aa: CASSLSQAGSYEQYF

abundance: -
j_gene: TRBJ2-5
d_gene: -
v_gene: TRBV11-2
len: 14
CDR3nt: TGTGCCAGCAGCAAGGACCGACCGCAAGAGACCCAGTACTTC
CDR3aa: CASSKDRPQETQYF